This TCR beta chain was captured by sequencing in a study of blood T cell repertoires in COVID-19. Study information: From the United States, Italy and Spain came samples of acute and convalescent COVID-19.

This CDR3 has 14 residues. CDR1 LNHNV and CDR2 YYDKDF come from the germline V gene (reference sequence). With 3 bases removed from V and 0 bases from J, the gap between germline ends came to 7 bases. Only in-frame clones appear in the TCRdb table, and some are missing; sequencing was by immunoSEQ multiplex PCR. This sample has around 300,000 clones, with just under 90% found just once. Enrolled through a virtual design, the participants were between about 18 and 89 years of age and came from about two dozen US areas. The recovered donors of Cohort 3 showed two negative PCRs, clearance, or symptom resolution.

The chain employs TRBV15 and TRBJ2-3; D call uncertain. The specimen was PBMCs or T cells enriched from blood (not recorded which). The clonotype originates from a woman aged 60-75 years who had recovered from COVID-19. The DNA for the CDR3 is TGTGCCACCAGCAGCCTTCCTAGCACAGATACGCAGTATTTT. Translation: CATSSLPSTDTQYF.